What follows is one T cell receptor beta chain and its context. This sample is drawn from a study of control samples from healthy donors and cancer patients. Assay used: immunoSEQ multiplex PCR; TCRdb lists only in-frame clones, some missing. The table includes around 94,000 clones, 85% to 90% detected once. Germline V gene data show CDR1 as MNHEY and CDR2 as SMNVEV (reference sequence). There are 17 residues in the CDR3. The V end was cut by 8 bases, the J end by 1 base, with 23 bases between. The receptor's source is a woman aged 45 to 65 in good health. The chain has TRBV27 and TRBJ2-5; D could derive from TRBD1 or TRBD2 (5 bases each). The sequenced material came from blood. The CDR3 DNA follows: TGTGCCAGCTCTCGAACCTGGGACCTTGTGTCCCAAGAGACCCAGTACTTC. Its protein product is CASSRTWDLVSQETQYF.